This TCR beta chain was captured by sequencing in a study of Ad26.COV2.S vaccination and SARS-CoV-2 variants. Treatment defined: about 20 received Ad26.COV2.S at low or high dose, single or two shots; several received placebo; per-sample allocation not given. After the first vaccine or placebo injection, samples were drawn on day 63. CDR3 length equals 18 residues. Trimming took off 4 bases at V and 3 bases at J, with 26 bases between the two ends. Looked up from germline, CDR1 is SGHDT and CDR2 is YYEEEE. The protocol was immunoSEQ multiplex PCR, while the TCRdb copy is restricted to in-frame clones and leaves out a portion. The sample lists some 640,000 clones, 89% occurring once.

This chain connects TRBV5-6 to TRBJ2-7, with D hard to call. Here the sequenced sample was peripheral blood, taken in a trial of Ad26.COV2.S vaccine versus placebo. The source is a person aged 18-60 years who received the Ad26.COV2.S COVID-19 vaccine or a placebo. CDR3 DNA sequence: TGTGCCAGCAGCGTCGCCGGCGTGAACCCTGCACTTTACTACGAGCAGTACTTC. Translated, it gives CASSVAGVNPALYYEQYF. The full variable domain, rest sourced from reference TRBV5-6 and TRBJ2-7, is DAGVTQSPTHLIKTRGQQVTLRCSPKSGHDTVSWYQQALGQGPQFIFQYYEEEERQRGNFPDRFSGHQFPNYSSELNVNALLLGDSALYLCASSVAGVNPALYYEQYFGPGTRLTVT.